This is a list of T cell receptor beta chains from one sample in a study of blood T cell repertoires in COVID-19. Some clones are missing from TCRdb's copy, which holds only in-frame ones; the method was immunoSEQ multiplex PCR. The table lists 90,000 or so clones, roughly nine tenths of them singletons. Material: peripheral blood. The receptors here all came from a woman in her seventies with acute or convalescent COVID-19. Both conserved end residues are trimmed from each CDR3.

V	J	CDR3
TRBV28	TRBJ1-1	ASTRGQVNTEAF
TRBV5-4	TRBJ1-2	ASSSQMTGGSGYGYT
TRBV5-1	TRBJ2-3	ASIVDPTQRTDTQY
TRBV19	TRBJ1-4	ASSDRGANEKLF
TRBV19	TRBJ1-2	ASSRGQAPYGYT
TRBV18	TRBJ1-2	ASSPPGAPNYGYT
TRBV28	TRBJ1-1	ASSYTLGTGGTEAF
TRBV4-2	TRBJ1-4	ASSQGQGADEKLF
TRBV20-1	TRBJ2-5	SAPGGETQY
TRBV28	TRBJ2-7	ASHLGGKSDHEQY
TRBV7-2	TRBJ1-1	ASRIGGANTEAF
TRBV2	TRBJ2-6	ASSADRGPGANVLT
TRBV7-2	TRBJ2-7	ASSLVPMSYEQY
TRBV3-1/TRBV3-2	TRBJ2-7	ASSLTGTPYEQY
TRBV10-2	TRBJ1-2	ASSVQLNYGYT
TRBV19	TRBJ1-5	ASSIRDSAQPQH
TRBV19	TRBJ2-7	ASSIIAGGPYEQY
TRBV28	TRBJ2-7	ASSGIQGPLFYEQY
TRBV6-5	TRBJ1-1	ASSFSLRGANTEAF
TRBV10-1	TRBJ2-2	ATIVGELF
TRBV19	TRBJ1-2	ASSIEVGGVGYT
TRBV18	TRBJ1-1	ASSHLDRVTEAF
TRBV19	TRBJ1-6	ASSIAGYGSPLH
TRBV6-5	TRBJ2-2	ASSRGLSGELF